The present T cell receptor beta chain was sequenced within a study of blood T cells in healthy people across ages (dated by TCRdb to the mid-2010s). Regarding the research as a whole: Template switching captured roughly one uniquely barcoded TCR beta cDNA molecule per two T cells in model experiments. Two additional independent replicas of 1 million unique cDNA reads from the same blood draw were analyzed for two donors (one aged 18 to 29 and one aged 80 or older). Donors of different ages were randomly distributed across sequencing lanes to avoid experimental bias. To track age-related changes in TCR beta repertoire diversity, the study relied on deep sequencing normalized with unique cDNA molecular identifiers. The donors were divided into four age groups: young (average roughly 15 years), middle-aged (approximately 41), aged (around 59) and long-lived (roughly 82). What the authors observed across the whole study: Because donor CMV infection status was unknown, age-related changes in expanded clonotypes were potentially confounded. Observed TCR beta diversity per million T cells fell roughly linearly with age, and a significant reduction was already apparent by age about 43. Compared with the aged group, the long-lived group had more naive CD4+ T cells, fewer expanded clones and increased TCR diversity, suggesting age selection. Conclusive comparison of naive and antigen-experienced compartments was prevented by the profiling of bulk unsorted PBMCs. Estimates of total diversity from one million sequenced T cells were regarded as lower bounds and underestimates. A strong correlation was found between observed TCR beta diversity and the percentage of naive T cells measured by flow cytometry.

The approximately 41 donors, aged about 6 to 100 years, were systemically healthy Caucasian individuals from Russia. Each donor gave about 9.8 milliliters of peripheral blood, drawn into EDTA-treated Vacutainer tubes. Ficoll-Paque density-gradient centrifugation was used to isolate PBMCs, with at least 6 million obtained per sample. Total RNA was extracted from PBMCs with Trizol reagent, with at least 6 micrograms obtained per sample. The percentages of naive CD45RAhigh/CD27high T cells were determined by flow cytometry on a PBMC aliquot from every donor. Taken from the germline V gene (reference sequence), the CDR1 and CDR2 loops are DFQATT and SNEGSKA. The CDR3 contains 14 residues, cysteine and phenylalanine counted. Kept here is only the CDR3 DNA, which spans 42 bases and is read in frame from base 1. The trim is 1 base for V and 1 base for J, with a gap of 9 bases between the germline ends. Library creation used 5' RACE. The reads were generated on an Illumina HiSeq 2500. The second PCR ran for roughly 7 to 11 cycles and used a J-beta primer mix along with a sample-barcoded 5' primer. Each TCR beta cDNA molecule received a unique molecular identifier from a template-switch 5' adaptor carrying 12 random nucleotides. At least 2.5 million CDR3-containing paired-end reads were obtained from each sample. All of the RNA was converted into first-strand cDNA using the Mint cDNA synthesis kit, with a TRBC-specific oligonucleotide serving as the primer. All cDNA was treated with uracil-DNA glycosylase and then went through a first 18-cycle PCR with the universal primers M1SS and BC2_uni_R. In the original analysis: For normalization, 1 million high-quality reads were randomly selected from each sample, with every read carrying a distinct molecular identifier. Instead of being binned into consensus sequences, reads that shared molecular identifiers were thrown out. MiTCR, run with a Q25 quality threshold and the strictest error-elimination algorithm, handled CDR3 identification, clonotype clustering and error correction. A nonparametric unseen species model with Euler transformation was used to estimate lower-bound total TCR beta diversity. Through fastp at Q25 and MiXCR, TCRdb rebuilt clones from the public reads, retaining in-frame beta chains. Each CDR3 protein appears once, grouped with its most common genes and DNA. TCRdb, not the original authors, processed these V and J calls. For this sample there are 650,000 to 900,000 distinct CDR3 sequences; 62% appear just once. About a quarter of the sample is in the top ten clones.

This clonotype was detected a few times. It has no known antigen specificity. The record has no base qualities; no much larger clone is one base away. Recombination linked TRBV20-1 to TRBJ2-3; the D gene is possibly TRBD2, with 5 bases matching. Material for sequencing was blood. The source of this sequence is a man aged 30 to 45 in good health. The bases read TGCAGTGCTAGAGCGGGGATCGGCACAGATACGCAGTATTTT. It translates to CSARAGIGTDTQYF.